These 5 T cell receptor beta chains share one sample of origin, sequenced in a study of blood T cell repertoires in COVID-19. Some clones are missing from TCRdb's copy, which holds only in-frame ones; the method was immunoSEQ multiplex PCR. The sample includes approximately 220,000 clones, roughly 82% of them seen just once. The specimen was peripheral blood. These receptors were obtained from a woman between 65 and 79 years old with acute or convalescent COVID-19.

The chain combines TRBV24-1 with TRBJ1-2; D gene uncertain. CDR3 length equals 14 residues. Trimming left V 1 base short and J 1 base short, with 6 bases between. Per the germline V gene, CDR1 is KGHDR and CDR2 is SFDVKD. CDR3 amino acids: CATSDFHSNYGYTF. CDR3 coding DNA: TGTGCCACCAGTGATTTTCACAGTAACTATGGCTACACCTTC.

The J gene is TRBJ2-1, the V gene TRBV6-4; TRBD1 matches 8 bases. Germline assignment: CDR1 MRHNA and CDR2 SNTAGT. This CDR3 is 14 amino acids long. J lost 5 bases, V lost 4 bases, and 4 bases had no gene match. DNA of the CDR3: TGTGCCAGCAGTGTTCAGGGGGCTCACAATGAGCAGTTCTTC. This sequence encodes CASSVQGAHNEQFF.

V gene TRBV7-2 combines with J gene TRBJ2-7; TRBD1 matches 9 bases. The germline V gene encodes CDR1 SGHTA and CDR2 FQGNSA. Losses at the gene ends were 4 bases for V and 2 bases for J; bases not matched to a gene: 6. This CDR3 has 15 amino acids. DNA of the CDR3: TGTGCCAGCAGCTCCACAGGACAGGGGCCCTACGAGCAGTACTTC. Translation: CASSSTGQGPYEQYF.

J is TRBJ2-2 and V is TRBV7-2, with D possibly matching TRBD1 (6 bases). This CDR3 contains 16 residues. V was pared by 0 bases and J by 3 bases, with 11 bases between. The V gene's germline CDR1 is SGHTA and CDR2 FQGNSA. The DNA of the CDR3 is TGTGCCAGCAGCTTAGCGGGGGCGAGGGACACCGGGGAGCTGTTTTTT. Its protein is CASSLAGARDTGELFF. Full variable domain (rest looked up from reference TRBV7-2 and TRBJ2-2): GAGVSQSPSNKVTEKGKDVELRCDPISGHTALYWYRQSLGQGLEFLIYFQGNSAPDKSGLPSDRFSAERTGGSVSTLTIQRTQQEDSAVYLCASSLAGARDTGELFFGEGSRLTVL.

This clone was counted only a few times. V is TRBV18 and J is TRBJ1-2; D gene uncertain. Germline-derived CDR1 and CDR2 are KGHSH and LQKENI. CDR3 size: 13 residues. The germline V and J ends were trimmed by 4 bases and 4 bases, with 10 bases remaining between them. The CDR3 coding sequence is TGTGCCAGCTCACGAAGTCAGTCCTATGGCTACACCTTC. It specifies CASSRSQSYGYTF.